This TCR beta chain was found in a study of cytomegalovirus exposure and HLA in healthy donors. Among the donors, all were healthy bone marrow donors. After removal of 4 bases from V and 6 bases from J, the junction contained 4 bases not matched to a gene. The germline gives CDR1 MDHEN, CDR2 SYDVKM. This CDR3 is built from 14 residues. Points from the study as a whole: As a later analysis revealed, most CMV-associated TCR beta chains appeared HLA-restricted.

60 Vbeta and 13 Jbeta primers were used in PCR. Assay: immunoSEQ multiplex PCR; the TCRdb copy retains only in-frame clones and omits some. The sample consists of fewer than 150,000 clones, more than 60% of them appearing once. This clone was recorded only once. The antigen remains unidentified. The receptor comes from a woman in her 40s in good health and CMV-seronegative. Sequences were obtained from PBMCs. The chain couples TRBV28 to TRBJ2-3; 10 bases map to TRBD2. The CDR3 DNA reads as TGTGCCAGCAGTTCTAGCGGGAGCGATGATACGCAGTATTTT. Its translation: CASSSSGSDDTQYF. Drawing the rest from reference TRBV28 and TRBJ2-3, the complete variable domain is DVKVTQSSRYLVKRTGEKVFLECVQDMDHENMFWYRQDPGLGLRLIYFSYDVKMKEKGDIPEGYSVSREKKERFSLILESASTNQTSMYLCASSSSGSDDTQYFGPGTRLTVL.